This T cell receptor (beta chain) comes out of a study of cytomegalovirus exposure and HLA in healthy donors. General study findings and limits: In a later analysis, at a false discovery rate of 0.05, 16,951 TCR beta sequences matched HLA alleles. High sensitivity and specificity were reportedly achieved when the classifier diagnosed cytomegalovirus status. Several of the most significant clusters were apparently associated with common viral pathogens in a later analysis. In a later analysis, V- and J-gene trimming of beta chains associated with a DCLRE1C missense variant, replicated independently.

Use of 60 Vbeta and 13 Jbeta primers characterized the PCR. The table came from immunoSEQ multiplex PCR; TCRdb's copy has only in-frame clones and leaves some out. The sample includes about 200,000 clones, about 80% of them seen just once. In the case of this clone: The antigen is undetermined.

Germline trimming cut 0 bases from V and 2 bases from J; bases unmatched to any gene: 3. From germline, CDR1 is SGHRS and CDR2 YFSETQ. This CDR3 comprises 16 residues. The V gene is TRBV5-1, the J gene TRBJ2-1, with 9 bases aligning to TRBD2. The source of this sequence is a girl between 5 and 17 years old in good health and CMV-seronegative. The sequencing sample was made of PBMCs. CDR3 bases: TGCGCCAGCAGCTTGGTGGGGACTAGCCCCTACAATGAGCAGTTCTTC. Protein sequence: CASSLVGTSPYNEQFF.